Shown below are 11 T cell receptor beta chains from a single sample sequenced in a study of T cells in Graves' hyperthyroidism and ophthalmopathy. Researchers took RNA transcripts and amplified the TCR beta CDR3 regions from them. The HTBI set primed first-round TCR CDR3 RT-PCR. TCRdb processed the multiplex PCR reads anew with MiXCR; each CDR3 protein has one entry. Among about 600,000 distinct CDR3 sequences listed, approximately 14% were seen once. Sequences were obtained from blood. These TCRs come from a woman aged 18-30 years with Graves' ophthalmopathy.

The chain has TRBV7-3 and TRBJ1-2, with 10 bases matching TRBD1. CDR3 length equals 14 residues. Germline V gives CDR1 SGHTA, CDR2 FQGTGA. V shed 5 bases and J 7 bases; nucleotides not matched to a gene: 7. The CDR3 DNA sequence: TGTGCCAGCAGCCAAGGGACAGGGGACGGTGGCTACACCTTC. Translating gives CASSQGTGDGGYTF.

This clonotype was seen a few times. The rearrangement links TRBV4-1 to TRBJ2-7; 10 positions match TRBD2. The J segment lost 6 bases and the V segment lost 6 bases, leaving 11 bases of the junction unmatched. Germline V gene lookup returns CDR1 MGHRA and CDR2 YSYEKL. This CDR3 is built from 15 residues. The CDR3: CASRHYSGRFGEQYF. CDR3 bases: TGCGCCAGCAGACATTATAGCGGGAGGTTTGGCGAGCAGTACTTC.

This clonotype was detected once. The CDR3 sequence is CASSHPPRDRNQPQHF. CDR3 nucleotide sequence: TGCGCCAGCAGCCACCCCCCCAGAGATCGCAATCAGCCCCAGCATTTT. The rearrangement joins TRBV4-1 to TRBJ1-5; D remains unclear. Trimming left V 3 bases short and J 2 bases short, with 14 bases between. Germline CDR1 reads MGHRA; CDR2 reads YSYEKL. This CDR3 is 16 amino acids long.

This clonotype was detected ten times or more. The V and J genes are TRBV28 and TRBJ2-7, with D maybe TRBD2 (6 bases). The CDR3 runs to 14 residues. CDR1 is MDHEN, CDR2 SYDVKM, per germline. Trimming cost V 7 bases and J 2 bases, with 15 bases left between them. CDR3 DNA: TGTGCCAGCACCCCGTGGAGGGCTACCTACGAGCAGTACTTC. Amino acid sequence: CASTPWRATYEQYF.

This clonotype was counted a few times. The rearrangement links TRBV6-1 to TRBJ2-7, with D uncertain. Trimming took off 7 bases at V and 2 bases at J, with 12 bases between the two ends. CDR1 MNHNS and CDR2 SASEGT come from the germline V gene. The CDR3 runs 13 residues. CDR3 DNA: TGTGCCAGCACCCCGGCAGGACCCTACGAGCAGTACTTC. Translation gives CASTPAGPYEQYF.

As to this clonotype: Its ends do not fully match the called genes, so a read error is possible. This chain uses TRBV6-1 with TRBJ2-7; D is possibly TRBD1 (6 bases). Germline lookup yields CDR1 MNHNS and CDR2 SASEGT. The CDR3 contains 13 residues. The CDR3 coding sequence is TGTGCCGGTAGAAACGGACAGACCTACGGGCAGTACTTC. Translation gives CAGRNGQTYGQYF.

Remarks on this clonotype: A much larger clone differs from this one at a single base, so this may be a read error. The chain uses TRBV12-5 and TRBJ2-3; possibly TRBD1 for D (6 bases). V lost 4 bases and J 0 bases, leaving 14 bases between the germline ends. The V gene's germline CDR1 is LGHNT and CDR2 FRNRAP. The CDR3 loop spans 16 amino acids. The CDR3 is CASGSGADISTDTQYF. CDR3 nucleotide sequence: TGTGCTAGTGGTTCAGGGGCAGACATTAGCACAGATACGCAGTATTTT. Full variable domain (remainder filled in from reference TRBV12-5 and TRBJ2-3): DARVTQTPRHKVTEMGQEVTMRCQPILGHNTVFWYRQTMMQGLELLAYFRNRAPLDDSGMPKDRFSAEMPDATLATLKIQPSEPRDSAVYFCASGSGADISTDTQYFGPGTRLTVL.

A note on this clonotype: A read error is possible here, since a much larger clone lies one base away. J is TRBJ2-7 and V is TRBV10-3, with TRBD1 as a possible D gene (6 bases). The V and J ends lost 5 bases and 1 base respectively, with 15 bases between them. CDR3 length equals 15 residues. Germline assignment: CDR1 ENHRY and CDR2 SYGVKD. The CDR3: CAISSRGQPSYEQYF. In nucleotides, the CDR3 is TGTGCCATCAGTTCCCGAGGACAGCCGTCCTACGAGCAGTACTTC.

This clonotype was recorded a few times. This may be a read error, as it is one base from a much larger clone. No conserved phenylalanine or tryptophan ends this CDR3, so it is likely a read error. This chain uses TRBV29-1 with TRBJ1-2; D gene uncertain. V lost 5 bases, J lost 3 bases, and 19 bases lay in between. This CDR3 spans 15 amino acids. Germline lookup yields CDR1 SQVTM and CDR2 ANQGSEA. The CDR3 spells CSVNGGGGSDYGYTL. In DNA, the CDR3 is TGCAGCGTTAACGGCGGTGGAGGGTCGGACTATGGCTACACCCTC.

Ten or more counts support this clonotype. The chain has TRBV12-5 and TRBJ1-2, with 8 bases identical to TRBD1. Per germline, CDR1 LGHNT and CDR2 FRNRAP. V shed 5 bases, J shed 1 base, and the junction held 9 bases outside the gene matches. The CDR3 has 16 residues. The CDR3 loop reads CASGPVGQGDNYGYTF. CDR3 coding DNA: TGTGCTAGTGGTCCCGTCGGACAGGGAGATAACTATGGCTACACCTTC. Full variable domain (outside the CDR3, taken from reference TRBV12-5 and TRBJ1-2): DARVTQTPRHKVTEMGQEVTMRCQPILGHNTVFWYRQTMMQGLELLAYFRNRAPLDDSGMPKDRFSAEMPDATLATLKIQPSEPRDSAVYFCASGPVGQGDNYGYTFGSGTRLTVV.

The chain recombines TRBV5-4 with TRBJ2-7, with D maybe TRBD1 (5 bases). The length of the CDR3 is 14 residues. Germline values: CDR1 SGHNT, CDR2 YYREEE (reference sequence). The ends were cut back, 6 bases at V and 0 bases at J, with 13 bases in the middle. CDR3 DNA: TGTGCCAGCAACCTCGGGCAGGGCTCCTACGAGCAGTACTTC. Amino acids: CASNLGQGSYEQYF.